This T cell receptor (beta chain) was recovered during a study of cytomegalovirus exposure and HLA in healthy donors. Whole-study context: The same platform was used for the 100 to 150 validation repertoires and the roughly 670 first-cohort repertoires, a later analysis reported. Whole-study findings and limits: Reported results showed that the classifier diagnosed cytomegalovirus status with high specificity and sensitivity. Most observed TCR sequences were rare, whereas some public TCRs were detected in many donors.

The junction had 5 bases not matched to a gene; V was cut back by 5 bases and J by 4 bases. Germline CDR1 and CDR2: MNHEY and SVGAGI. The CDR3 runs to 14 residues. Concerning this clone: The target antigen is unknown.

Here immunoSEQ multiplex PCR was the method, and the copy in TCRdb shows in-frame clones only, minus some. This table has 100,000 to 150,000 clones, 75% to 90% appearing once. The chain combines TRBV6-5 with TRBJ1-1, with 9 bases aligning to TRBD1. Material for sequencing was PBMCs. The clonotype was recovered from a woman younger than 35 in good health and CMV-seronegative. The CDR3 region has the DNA TGTGCCAGCAGTGACGGACAGGGGACCACTGAAGCTTTCTTT. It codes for CASSDGQGTTEAFF.